What follows describes a single T cell receptor (beta chain). This specimen comes from a study of blood T cell repertoires in COVID-19. The protocol was immunoSEQ multiplex PCR, while the TCRdb copy is restricted to in-frame clones and leaves out a portion. The sample includes approximately 31,000 clones, 90% to 95% of them seen just once. The V gene's germline CDR1 is SGHTA and CDR2 FQGNSA. The CDR3 is 13 amino acids. Trimming cost V 1 base and J 8 bases; bases outside gene matches: 2. This clonotype was sampled from a human donor in a cohort sampled during active COVID-19. Sequenced sample: peripheral blood. J is TRBJ1-2 and V is TRBV7-2; 9 nucleotides align to TRBD1. The CDR3 spells CASSLGTGAGYTF. As DNA, the CDR3 is TGTGCCAGCAGCTTAGGGACAGGGGCAGGCTACACCTTC. The full variable domain, its missing parts supplied by reference TRBV7-2 and TRBJ1-2, is GAGVSQSPSNKVTEKGKDVELRCDPISGHTALYWYRQSLGQGLEFLIYFQGNSAPDKSGLPSDRFSAERTGGSVSTLTIQRTQQEDSAVYLCASSLGTGAGYTFGSGTRLTVV.